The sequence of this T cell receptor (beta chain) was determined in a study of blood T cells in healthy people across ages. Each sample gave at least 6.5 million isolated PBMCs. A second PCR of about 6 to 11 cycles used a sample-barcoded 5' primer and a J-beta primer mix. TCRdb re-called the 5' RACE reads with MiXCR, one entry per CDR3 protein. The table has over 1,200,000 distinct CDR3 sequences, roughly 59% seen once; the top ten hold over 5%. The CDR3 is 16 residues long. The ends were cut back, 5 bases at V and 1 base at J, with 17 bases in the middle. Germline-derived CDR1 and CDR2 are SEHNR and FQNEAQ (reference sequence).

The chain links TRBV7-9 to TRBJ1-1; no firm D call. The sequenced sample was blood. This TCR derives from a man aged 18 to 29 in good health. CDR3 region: CASSPGRGGTNTEAFF. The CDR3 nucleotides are TGTGCCAGCAGCCCCGGGAGAGGCGGAACGAACACTGAAGCTTTCTTT.